Listed below are T cell receptor beta chains from one sample, sequenced in a study of Graves' ophthalmopathy and Graves' hyperthyroidism. TCRdb re-analysed the multiplex PCR reads in MiXCR, keeping a single row per CDR3 protein. Among roughly 60,000 distinct CDR3 sequences listed, more than 40% were seen once. The sequenced sample was peripheral blood. The origin of the receptors is an adult woman with Graves' ophthalmopathy. Each CDR3 is given with its conserved first and last residue. The D gene is left open where the match is weak. Clone size is shown for a subset of rows, as once, few, many or a class of expanded clone.

TRBD2	TRBV5-1	TRBJ2-7	NA	CASSFAIPSGRGEQHF	TGCGCCAGCAGCTTTGCCATCCCTAGCGGGAGGGGCGAGCAGCACTTC
NA	TRBV10-3	TRBJ2-3	medium-sized	CAIKSDLTDTQYF	TGTGCCATCAAAAGCGACCTCACAGATACGCAGTATTTT
TRBD2	TRBV7-3	TRBJ2-7	many	CASSLMASGTEQYF	TGTGCCAGCAGCCTCATGGCTAGCGGGACCGAGCAGTACTTC
NA	TRBV10-3	TRBJ1-1	many	CAISEDGGAGRYTEAFF	TGTGCCATCAGTGAAGATGGGGGAGCGGGGCGGTACACTGAAGCTTTCTTT
TRBD2	TRBV19	TRBJ2-7	once	CASSVTSGRSSYEQYF	TGTGCCAGTAGTGTCACTAGCGGGAGGTCCTCCTACGAGCAGTACTTC
TRBD1	TRBV2	TRBJ2-5	once	CASSEALGRGQETQYF	TGTGCCAGCAGTGAAGCGCTAGGCAGGGGGCAAGAGACCCAGTACTTC
TRBD1	TRBV7-2	TRBJ2-1	NA	CASSLDRDPNEQFF	TGTGCCAGCAGCTTGGACAGGGATCCCAATGAGCAGTTCTTC
NA	TRBV9	TRBJ2-5	NA	CASSVGWSQETQYF	TGTGCCAGCAGCGTAGGGTGGTCCCAAGAGACCCAGTACTTC
TRBD1	TRBV9	TRBJ2-7	NA	CASSVGDRGAEQYF	TGTGCCAGCAGCGTAGGGGACAGGGGGGCCGAGCAGTACTTC
TRBD1	TRBV5-6	TRBJ1-2	many	CASSPRGQAGYTF	TGTGCCAGCAGCCCTAGGGGACAGGCTGGCTACACCTTC
NA	TRBV5-1	TRBJ1-6	many	CASNSGDNSPLHF	TGCGCCAGCAACTCGGGGGATAATTCACCCCTCCACTTT
NA	TRBV6-5	TRBJ1-2	many	CASSWGLGYGYTF	TGTGCCAGCAGTTGGGGGTTAGGCTATGGCTACACCTTC
NA	TRBV20-1	TRBJ2-2	NA	CSAREPSAGNTGELFF	TGCAGTGCTAGAGAGCCCTCGGCGGGAAACACCGGGGAGCTGTTTTTT
TRBD1	TRBV18	TRBJ2-3	NA	CASSRSHRGRGTDTQYF	TGTGCCAGCTCACGTTCCCACAGGGGGCGCGGCACAGATACGCAGTATTTT
NA	TRBV19	TRBJ2-1	NA	CASSFTGTRNEQFF	TGTGCCAGTAGTTTTACCGGGACGAGGAATGAGCAGTTCTTC
TRBD1	TRBV20-1	TRBJ1-4	many	CSARGDRVSEKLFF	TGCAGTGCTAGGGGAGACAGGGTTTCAGAAAAACTGTTTTTT
TRBD2	TRBV11-3	TRBJ2-7	NA	CASSPGGGLSSYEQYF	TGTGCCAGCAGCCCGGGGGGGGGCCTGAGCTCCTACGAGCAGTACTTC
TRBD1	TRBV19	TRBJ2-6	few	CASSVTGVGANVLTF	TGTGCCAGTAGTGTAACAGGGGTCGGGGCCAACGTCCTGACTTTC
TRBD2	TRBV20-1	TRBJ2-5	NA	CSARGSGSYEQETQYF	TGCAGTGCTAGAGGTAGCGGGAGCTATGAGCAAGAGACCCAGTACTTC
TRBD1	TRBV20-1	TRBJ2-3	NA	CSARDFPRGPWTDTQYF	TGCAGTGCTAGAGATTTCCCGAGGGGGCCGTGGACAGATACGCAGTATTTT
NA	TRBV20-1	TRBJ1-2	many	CSAPLEGGGNGHGYTF	TGCAGTGCCCCCTTAGAGGGGGGTGGTAATGGCCATGGCTACACCTTC
TRBD1	TRBV12-3/TRBV12-4	TRBJ2-5	few	CASSRTGGGQETQYF	TGTGCCAGCAGTCGGACAGGGGGCGGGCAAGAGACCCAGTACTTC
NA	TRBV20-1	TRBJ2-5	NA	CSAQGGRETQYF	TGCAGTGCCCAGGGAGGAAGGGAGACCCAGTACTTC
NA	TRBV15	TRBJ2-5	many	CATSRDTAQETQYF	TGTGCCACCAGCAGAGATACAGCCCAAGAGACCCAGTACTTC
NA	TRBV7-8	TRBJ1-5	many	CASSSHRFQPQHF	TGTGCCAGCAGCTCGCACAGATTCCAGCCCCAGCATTTT
NA	TRBV7-9	TRBJ2-1	many	CASSPNREVWEQFF	TGTGCCAGCAGCCCAAACAGGGAGGTTTGGGAGCAGTTCTTC
TRBD2	TRBV9	TRBJ2-1	many	CASSEIAGNLNGQFF	TGTGCCAGCAGCGAAATAGCGGGAAACCTCAATGGGCAGTTCTTC
NA	TRBV15	TRBJ1-6	NA	CATSLTGLNSPLHF	TGTGCCACCAGCCTAACAGGGCTGAATTCACCCCTCCACTTT
NA	TRBV25-1	TRBJ2-3	NA	CASTVGTDTQYF	TGTGCCAGCACCGTGGGCACAGATACGCAGTATTTT
NA	TRBV11-2	TRBJ2-1	many	CASSLGGLGRNEQFF	TGTGCCAGCAGCTTAGGGGGGCTAGGACGGAATGAGCAGTTCTTC
NA	TRBV2	TRBJ1-5	NA	CASSERQTYSNQPQHF	TGTGCCAGCAGTGAGCGGCAGACCTATAGCAATCAGCCCCAGCATTTT
TRBD1	TRBV11-2	TRBJ2-2	NA	CASSLGTGGVLFF	TGTGCCAGCAGCTTGGGGACAGGGGGGGTGCTGTTTTTT
NA	TRBV19	TRBJ2-2	once	CASSIEPPEYPSGELFF	TGTGCCAGTAGTATAGAGCCCCCCGAGTACCCAAGCGGGGAGCTGTTTTTT
NA	TRBV19	TRBJ1-1	NA	CAGSIDEGHEAFF	TGTGCCGGTAGTATAGACGAGGGGCATGAAGCTTTCTTT
TRBD1	TRBV7-8	TRBJ2-7	many	CASSLRQGFYEQYF	TGTGCCAGCAGCCTCCGACAGGGGTTCTACGAGCAGTACTTC
NA	TRBV7-2	TRBJ1-1	NA	CASSSPPGATEAFF	TGTGCCAGCAGCTCCCCGCCCGGGGCCACTGAAGCTTTCTTT
NA	TRBV30	TRBJ1-1	NA	CAWSFDWGNLNTEAFF	TGTGCCTGGAGCTTTGACTGGGGAAATCTGAACACTGAAGCTTTCTTT
TRBD2	TRBV15	TRBJ2-1	NA	CATSSLAGESYNEQFF	TGTGCCACCAGCAGCCTAGCGGGAGAATCCTACAATGAGCAGTTCTTC
TRBD1	TRBV20-1	TRBJ1-5	NA	CSASTGVGQPQHF	TGCAGTGCAAGTACAGGGGTGGGCCAGCCCCAGCATTTT
TRBD2	TRBV20-1	TRBJ2-3	many	CSATIPGVLAGNTDTQYF	TGCAGTGCTACCATCCCAGGGGTGCTAGCGGGAAATACAGATACGCAGTATTTT
NA	TRBV20-1	TRBJ1-1	NA	CSAYVYGRTEAFF	TGCAGTGCTTACGTCTATGGAAGAACTGAAGCTTTCTTT
NA	TRBV29-1	TRBJ1-1	NA	CSVLRNTEAFF	TGCAGCGTTCTTAGAAACACTGAAGCTTTCTTT
TRBD1	TRBV4-3	TRBJ1-2	many	CASSQETGAGGYTF	TGCGCCAGCAGCCAAGAGACAGGGGCTGGCGGCTACACCTTC
NA	TRBV24-1	TRBJ2-5	medium-sized	CATSEAGRETQYF	TGTGCCACCAGTGAGGCGGGACGCGAGACCCAGTACTTC
NA	TRBV9	TRBJ2-1	many	CASSVDGGRNYEQFF	TGTGCCAGCAGCGTAGATGGGGGGCGCAACTATGAGCAGTTCTTC
TRBD2	TRBV9	TRBJ2-7	NA	CASSVGLAGRYEQYF	TGTGCCAGCAGCGTAGGACTAGCGGGACGCTACGAGCAGTACTTC